These 7 T cell receptor beta chains share one sample of origin, sequenced in a study of cytomegalovirus exposure and HLA in healthy donors. The PCR contained 60 Vbeta and 13 Jbeta primers. The repertoire was sequenced with immunoSEQ multiplex PCR; TCRdb's copy has only in-frame clones and lacks some. The data show some 200,000 clones, with 76% seen just once and approximately 0.6% held by the top ten. Sequenced sample: PBMCs. These receptor sequences come from a young man in good health and CMV-seronegative.

The chain recombines TRBV2 with TRBJ2-2, with unresolved D. Germline V lookup: CDR1 SNHLY, CDR2 FYNNEI. This CDR3 has 13 residues. Trimming took off 2 bases at V and 1 base at J, with 2 bases between the two ends. The DNA for the CDR3 is TGTGCCAGCAGTGAACAGAACACCGGGGAGCTGTTTTTT. Translating gives CASSEQNTGELFF.

The rearrangement links TRBV10-1 to TRBJ2-1; 14 bases align to TRBD2. This CDR3 has 17 amino acids. V was clipped by 3 bases and J by 8 bases; unmatched bases: 9. Germline V CDR1 and CDR2: WNHNN, SYGVQD (reference sequence). The CDR3 protein is CASSDAGTSGSRDEQFF. CDR3 in DNA: TGCGCCAGCAGTGATGCCGGGACTAGCGGGAGTCGGGATGAGCAGTTCTTC.

The chain carries TRBV7-9 and TRBJ2-2; 7 nucleotides line up with TRBD1. The CDR3 totals 15 residues. Germline lookup yields CDR1 SEHNR and CDR2 FQNEAQ (reference sequence). The V segment lost 2 bases and the J segment 6 bases; nucleotides outside the gene matches: 6. CDR3 sequence reads: CASSLRQGDSGELFF. The DNA of the CDR3 is TGTGCCAGCAGCTTAAGGCAGGGGGATTCCGGGGAGCTGTTTTTT.

The chain carries TRBV28 and TRBJ1-4; TRBD1 matches 8 bases. This CDR3 contains 13 residues. V lost 5 bases and J lost 6; bases outside the gene matches: 2. Per the germline V gene, CDR1 is MDHEN and CDR2 is SYDVKM. The DNA for the CDR3 is TGTGCCAGCAGTCCAGGGGGCTATGAAAAACTGTTTTTT. Its translation is CASSPGGYEKLFF.

This sequence joins TRBV6-6 and TRBJ2-7, with TRBD2 identical over 9 bases. Germline trimming cut 6 bases from V and 2 bases from J; bases unmatched to any gene: 5. CDR3 length: 14 amino acids. From germline, CDR1 is MNHNY and CDR2 SVGAGI (reference sequence). The CDR3 region is CASSNSGSAYEQYF. Written as DNA, the CDR3 is TGTGCCAGCAGCAATAGCGGGAGCGCCTACGAGCAGTACTTC.

This chain connects TRBV5-1 to TRBJ2-3; the match to TRBD2 covers 7 bases. Trimming at V came to 4 bases and at J to 2 bases, leaving 7 bases not matched to a gene. The V gene's germline CDR1 is SGHRS and CDR2 YFSETQ. This CDR3 is 15 amino acids long. CDR3 in amino acids: CASSVPGLPTDTQYF. The CDR3 DNA reads as TGCGCCAGCAGCGTACCGGGACTACCCACAGATACGCAGTATTTT.

This clone showed up just once. The chain uses TRBV6-5 and TRBJ2-7; TRBD1 matches 9 bases. Trimming at V came to 5 bases and at J to 5 bases, leaving 10 bases not matched to a gene. Germline lookup yields CDR1 MNHEY and CDR2 SVGAGI. This CDR3 is 15 amino acids long. As DNA, the CDR3 is TGTGCCAGCAGTGGACAGGGGAGTGGCGAGAACGAGCAGTACTTC. Protein sequence: CASSGQGSGENEQYF.